The 30 T cell receptor beta chains below all came from one sample that was sequenced in a study of lymphopenia after photon versus proton radiotherapy. Clones were sequenced by immunoSEQ multiplex PCR, and TCRdb holds only the in-frame ones, with some missing. The profile shows roughly 30,000 clones, nearly 95% of them singletons. This material consisted of peripheral blood, taken from a patient treated with photon-based radiotherapy. The receptor source for this set is a woman between 50 and 59 years old with cholangiocarcinoma.

V usage is TRBV7-2 and J usage is TRBJ1-4; D is undetermined. Germline-derived CDR1 and CDR2 are SGHTA and FQGNSA. V shed 2 bases and J shed 0 bases, with 7 bases lying between them. This CDR3 has 15 amino acids. The CDR3 spells CASSLYSATNEKLFF. Written as DNA, the CDR3 is TGTGCCAGCAGCTTATACAGTGCAACTAATGAAAAACTGTTTTTT.

The V and J genes are TRBV7-2 and TRBJ2-5, with 8 bases lining up with TRBD1. CDR1 is SGHTA, CDR2 FQGNSA, per germline. The CDR3 totals 14 residues. V trimming: 6 bases; J trimming: 5 bases; junction bases outside the gene matches: 8. CDR3 in amino acids: CASSLTGGAETQYF. CDR3 nucleotide sequence: TGTGCCAGCAGTCTCACAGGGGGTGCGGAGACCCAGTACTTC.

This clone was detected once. The chain employs TRBV10-1 and TRBJ1-2; 7 bases align to TRBD1. There are 14 residues in the CDR3. Trimming took 5 bases from V and 0 from J; bases not matched to a gene: 3. Germline CDR1 is WNHNN and CDR2 is SYGVQD (reference sequence). The CDR3 region has the DNA TGCGCCAGCAGTCCGACAGGGACTAACTATGGCTACACCTTC. This gives the protein CASSPTGTNYGYTF.

The chain is built from TRBV7-9 and TRBJ1-1; the D gene is possibly TRBD1 (5 bases). The ends were cut back, 11 bases at V and 5 bases at J, with 15 bases in the middle. Per germline, CDR1 SEHNR and CDR2 FQNEAQ (reference sequence). The CDR3 has 12 amino acids. CDR3 nucleotides: TGTGCCTCTCGGGGCCGCGAGACTGAAGCTTTCTTT. Translated, it gives CASRGRETEAFF. The whole variable domain, filled in from reference TRBV7-9 and TRBJ1-1, reads DTGVSQNPRHKITKRGQNVTFRCDPISEHNRLYWYRQTLGQGPEFLTYFQNEAQLEKSRLLSDRFSAERPKGSFSTLEIQRTEQGDSAMYLCASRGRETEAFFGQGTRLTVV.

The rearrangement uses TRBV30 and TRBJ1-5; TRBD1 might be the D (5 bases). V shed 2 bases and J shed 2 bases, with 13 bases lying between them. The CDR3 is made up of 15 amino acids. Germline V lookup: CDR1 GTSNPN, CDR2 SVGIG (reference sequence). The CDR3 DNA reads TGTGCCTGGAGTAGTCAGGGCGCTGGCAATCAGCCCCAGCATTTT. Its protein product is CAWSSQGAGNQPQHF.

The rearrangement links TRBV4-1 to TRBJ2-2; 8 bases are shared with TRBD1. The CDR3 totals 15 residues. Trimming removed 6 bases from V and 5 bases from J; junction bases left unmatched: 8. The V gene's germline CDR1 is MGHRA and CDR2 YSYEKL. CDR3 sequence reads: CASSFGTGPTGELFF. The CDR3 DNA sequence: TGCGCCAGCAGTTTTGGGACAGGCCCGACCGGGGAGCTGTTTTTT.

The chain joins TRBV7-6 to TRBJ1-3; perhaps TRBD1 as D (6 bases). Germline V gene lookup returns CDR1 SGHVS and CDR2 FNYEAQ. Trimming stripped 3 bases from V and 0 bases from J, with 12 bases between. The CDR3 contains 16 residues. The CDR3 DNA sequence: TGTGCCAGCAGCTTTGGACAGCCACGCTCTGGAAACACCATATATTTT. Translated: CASSFGQPRSGNTIYF.

This clone was observed a single time. The rearrangement links TRBV18 to TRBJ1-4, with D hard to call. Germline V gene lookup returns CDR1 KGHSH and CDR2 LQKENI. The CDR3 loop spans 16 amino acids. Trimming took 8 bases from V and 0 from J, leaving 16 bases between them. The CDR3 sequence is CASARTEVSTNEKLFF. As DNA, the CDR3 is TGTGCCAGCGCGAGGACGGAAGTTTCAACTAATGAAAAACTGTTTTTT.

The chain has TRBV6-5 and TRBJ1-2, with 9 bases identical to TRBD1. CDR1 and CDR2 from the germline V gene are MNHEY and SVGAGI. CDR3 length equals 15 residues. V shed 1 base and J 3 bases; nucleotides not matched to a gene: 3. The DNA for the CDR3 is TGTGCCAGCAGTTACTACAGGGGGCGAGACTATGGCTACACCTTC. It is translated as CASSYYRGRDYGYTF.

The V and J genes are TRBV7-9 and TRBJ2-3; D gene uncertain. Germline V gene lookup returns CDR1 SEHNR and CDR2 FQNEAQ (reference sequence). Trimming removed 1 base from V and 5 bases from J, with 1 base in between. This CDR3 comprises 11 residues. DNA for the CDR3: TGTGCCAGCAGCTTAGTAGATACGCAGTATTTT. Translation: CASSLVDTQYF.

In its sample, this clone was seen once. This rearrangement joins TRBV30 to TRBJ2-5; D gene uncertain. Germline V gene sequence: CDR1 GTSNPN, CDR2 SVGIG (reference sequence). The V end lost 0 bases, the J end lost 2 bases, and 7 bases lay between the germline ends. The CDR3 spans 13 residues. The CDR3, as DNA: TGTGCCTGGAGTGTGAACCAGCAAGAGACCCAGTACTTC. This encodes CAWSVNQQETQYF.

The CDR3 loop is CASSLTGGPDETQYF. DNA of the CDR3: TGTGCCAGCAGCTTAACGGGGGGGCCTGATGAGACCCAGTACTTC. The chain combines TRBV7-9 with TRBJ2-5; TRBD2 agrees at 8 bases. Trimming removed 2 bases from V and 5 bases from J; junction bases left unmatched: 7. The CDR3 is made up of 15 amino acids. The germline V gene encodes CDR1 SEHNR and CDR2 FQNEAQ (reference sequence).

The genes are TRBV30 and TRBJ2-6, with D unresolved. The CDR3 length is 15 residues. The V gene's germline CDR1 is GTSNPN and CDR2 SVGIG (reference sequence). Trimming cost V 4 bases and J 0 bases, with 10 bases left between them. CDR3 sequence (DNA): TGTGCCTGGACAGGTACCCGCTCTGGGGCCAACGTCCTGACTTTC. As protein: CAWTGTRSGANVLTF.

The rearrangement joins TRBV9 to TRBJ2-1; D gene unclear. This CDR3 has 14 residues. Between the trimmed V and J ends, which lost 0 bases and 4 bases, there was a span of 8 bases. Germline values: CDR1 SGDLS, CDR2 YYNGEE. This CDR3 is CASSVAISYNEQFF. Written as DNA, the CDR3 is TGTGCCAGCAGCGTAGCAATTTCTTACAATGAGCAGTTCTTC.

This chain uses TRBV18 with TRBJ2-3; TRBD2 might be the D (6 bases). In germline, CDR1 is KGHSH, CDR2 LQKENI. The CDR3 loop spans 15 amino acids. Trimming cost V 0 bases and J 3 bases, with 10 bases left between them. The CDR3 sequence is CASSPPGLMTDTQYF. The CDR3 DNA reads as TGTGCCAGCTCACCACCGGGACTCATGACAGATACGCAGTATTTT.

The chain is built from TRBV5-6 and TRBJ1-2, with TRBD1 identical over 9 bases. In germline, CDR1 is SGHDT, CDR2 YYEEEE. This CDR3 has 14 amino acids. V shed 2 bases, J shed 3 bases, and the junction held 2 bases outside the gene matches. The CDR3 sequence: CASSLRTGDYGYTF. Written as DNA, the CDR3 is TGTGCCAGCAGCTTAAGGACAGGGGACTATGGCTACACCTTC.

This chain joins TRBV19 and TRBJ1-3, with D perhaps matching TRBD1 (5 bases). The CDR3 is 14 amino acids. Germline lookup yields CDR1 LNHDA and CDR2 SQIVND (reference sequence). The V end was cut by 3 bases, the J end by 4 bases, with 10 bases between. CDR3 sequence reads: CASSIGGSGNTIYF. In nucleotides, the CDR3 is TGTGCCAGTAGTATTGGGGGATCCGGAAACACCATATATTTT.

The genes are TRBV18 and TRBJ2-2; 7 nucleotides align to TRBD1. Trimming took 6 bases from V and 7 from J; bases not matched to a gene: 11. CDR3 length: 15 residues. In germline, CDR1 is KGHSH, CDR2 LQKENI. Here the CDR3 DNA reads TGTGCCAGCTCGACCACAGGGGTCCCAGGCGGGGAGCTGTTTTTT. Translated, it gives CASSTTGVPGGELFF.

The chain employs TRBV5-4 and TRBJ2-2; the D gene could be TRBD1 or TRBD2 (6 bases each). Trimming pared 4 bases from V and 3 bases from J, leaving 22 bases between. CDR1 and CDR2 from the germline V gene are SGHNT and YYREEE (reference sequence). The CDR3 is made up of 18 amino acids. The CDR3 sequence is CASSPAGVWGAHTGELFF. The CDR3 nucleotides are TGTGCCAGCAGCCCCGCCGGGGTCTGGGGGGCTCACACCGGGGAGCTGTTTTTT.

The chain has TRBV19 and TRBJ1-2, with unresolved D. The CDR3 consists of 16 residues. The V end was cut by 2 bases, the J end by 3 bases, with 16 bases between. From germline, CDR1 is LNHDA and CDR2 SQIVND (reference sequence). For the CDR3, the DNA is TGTGCCAGTAGTATAAATTCGGGAGTCGGACACTATGGCTACACCTTC. Protein: CASSINSGVGHYGYTF.

V and J are TRBV2 and TRBJ1-2; the D gene is possibly TRBD1 (6 bases). The CDR3 runs to 12 residues. Germline V gene sequence: CDR1 SNHLY, CDR2 FYNNEI. The CDR3 loop is CAGAGVDYGYTF. In DNA form, the CDR3 reads TGTGCTGGGGCAGGGGTCGACTATGGCTACACCTTC. Together with reference TRBV2 and TRBJ1-2, the CDR3 gives the full variable domain: EPEVTQTPSHQVTQMGQEVILRCVPISNHLYFYWYRQILGQKVEFLVSFYNNEISEKSEIFDDQFSVERPDGSNFTLKIRSTKLEDSAMYFCAGAGVDYGYTFGSGTRLTVV.

The V and J genes are TRBV6-5 and TRBJ1-1; a weak D match, TRBD1 (6 bases). Germline CDR1 MNHEY, CDR2 SVGAGI. Trimming removed 10 bases from V and 4 bases from J, with 16 bases in between. The CDR3 totals 13 residues. The CDR3 here is CANTTGKATEAFF. CDR3 in DNA: TGTGCCAACACAACAGGGAAGGCCACTGAAGCTTTCTTT.

The gene calls are TRBV7-8 and TRBJ2-1; the D is unclear. CDR1 and CDR2 (germline): SGHVS, FQNEAQ. V was shortened by 5 bases and J by 4 bases, with 12 bases between the two germline ends. The CDR3 totals 14 residues. The chain's CDR3 is CASSLLSGYNEQFF. As DNA, the CDR3 is TGTGCCAGCAGCCTTCTGTCCGGTTACAATGAGCAGTTCTTC.

This clone was detected only once. This chain joins TRBV7-9 and TRBJ2-6; 8 bases are a match to TRBD1. The CDR3 runs 17 residues. The ends lost 0 bases at V and 3 bases at J; junction bases unmatched: 4. CDR1 is SEHNR and CDR2 is FQNEAQ in the germline V gene (reference sequence). The CDR3: CASSLAGRGRGANVLTF. The CDR3 DNA sequence: TGTGCCAGCAGCTTAGCCGGCAGGGGGCGTGGGGCCAACGTCCTGACTTTC.

The V gene is TRBV18, the J gene TRBJ1-1, with TRBD1 matching over 7 bases. Germline V gene lookup returns CDR1 KGHSH and CDR2 LQKENI. The ends lost 3 bases at V and 2 bases at J; junction bases unmatched: 6. This CDR3 is built from 15 residues. This CDR3 reads CASSPGDRVNTEAFF. CDR3 nucleotide sequence: TGTGCCAGCTCACCGGGTGACAGGGTAAACACTGAAGCTTTCTTT.

The chain is built from TRBV29-1 and TRBJ2-4; D unclear. The germline CDR1 and CDR2 sequences are SQVTM and ANQGSEA. The CDR3 has 12 amino acids. Trimming took 1 base from V and 5 from J, leaving 6 bases between them. DNA of the CDR3: TGCAGCGTTGAAGGGGTAGAAAACATTCAGTACTTC. Protein: CSVEGVENIQYF.

This clone came up once. The rearrangement joins TRBV14 to TRBJ2-3; 8 bases align to TRBD2. Germline V CDR1 and CDR2: SGHDN, FVKESK. The CDR3 spans 17 residues. With 0 bases clipped from V and 3 bases from J, the junction kept 8 bases outside the gene matches. This CDR3 is CASSQDHGGGRTDTQYF. The DNA of the CDR3 is TGTGCCAGCAGCCAAGATCACGGGGGGGGCAGGACAGATACGCAGTATTTT. The complete variable domain, with remaining parts taken from reference TRBV14 and TRBJ2-3, reads EAGVTQFPSHSVIEKGQTVTLRCDPISGHDNLYWYRRVMGKEIKFLLHFVKESKQDESGMPNNRFLAERTGGTYSTLKVQPAELEDSGVYFCASSQDHGGGRTDTQYFGPGTRLTVL.

The V and J genes are TRBV5-5 and TRBJ1-5, with no clear D. Germline V lookup: CDR1 SGHKS, CDR2 YYEKEE (reference sequence). This CDR3 has 15 amino acids. Trimming shortened V by 1 base and J by 2 bases, and 10 bases separated the two germline ends. CDR3 nucleotide sequence: TGTGCCAGCAGCTTGTCCGGGAGGGGCAATCAGCCCCAGCATTTT. Translated: CASSLSGRGNQPQHF.

This sequence joins TRBV11-3 and TRBJ2-7, with TRBD2 matching 8 bases. The CDR3 extends over 13 amino acids. V shed 5 bases and J 1 base; nucleotides not matched to a gene: 1. Germline values: CDR1 SGHNT, CDR2 YENEEA. The CDR3 sequence: CASSPGGSYEQYF. CDR3 nucleotides: TGTGCCAGCAGCCCGGGGGGGTCCTACGAGCAGTACTTC.

The rearrangement joins TRBV5-1 to TRBJ1-1; perhaps TRBD1 as D (6 bases). Trimming stripped 4 bases from V and 1 base from J, with 11 bases between. Germline loops: CDR1 SGHRS, CDR2 YFSETQ. The CDR3 is 14 residues long. The CDR3 sequence is CASSLRGQNTEAFF. The CDR3 nucleotides read TGCGCCAGCAGCCTCAGGGGCCAGAACACTGAAGCTTTCTTT.